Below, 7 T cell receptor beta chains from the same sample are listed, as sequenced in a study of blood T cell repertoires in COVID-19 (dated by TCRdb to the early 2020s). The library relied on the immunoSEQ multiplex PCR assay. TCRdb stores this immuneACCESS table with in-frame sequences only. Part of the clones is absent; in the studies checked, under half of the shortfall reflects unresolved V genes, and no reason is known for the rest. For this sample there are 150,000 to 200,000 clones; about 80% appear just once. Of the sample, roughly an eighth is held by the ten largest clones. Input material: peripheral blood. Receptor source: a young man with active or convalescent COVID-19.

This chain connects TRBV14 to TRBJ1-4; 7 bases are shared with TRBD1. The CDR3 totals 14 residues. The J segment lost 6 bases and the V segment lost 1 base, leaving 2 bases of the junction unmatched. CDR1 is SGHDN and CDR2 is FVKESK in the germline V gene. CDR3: CASSQVGGYEKLFF. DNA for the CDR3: TGTGCCAGCAGCCAAGTAGGGGGCTATGAAAAACTGTTTTTT.

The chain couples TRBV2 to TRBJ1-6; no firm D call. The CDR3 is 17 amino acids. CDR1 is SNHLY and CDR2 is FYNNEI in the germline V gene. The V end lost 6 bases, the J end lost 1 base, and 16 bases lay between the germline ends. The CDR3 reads CASRALPPYSYNSPLHF. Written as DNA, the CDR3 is TGTGCCAGCAGGGCCTTACCCCCGTATTCCTATAATTCACCCCTCCACTTT.

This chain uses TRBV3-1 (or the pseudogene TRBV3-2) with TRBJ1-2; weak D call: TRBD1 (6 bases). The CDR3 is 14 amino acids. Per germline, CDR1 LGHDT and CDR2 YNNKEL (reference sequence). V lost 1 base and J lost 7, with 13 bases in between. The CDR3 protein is CASSQVEGGGGYTF. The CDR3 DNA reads TGTGCCAGCAGCCAAGTCGAAGGGGGGGGTGGCTACACCTTC.

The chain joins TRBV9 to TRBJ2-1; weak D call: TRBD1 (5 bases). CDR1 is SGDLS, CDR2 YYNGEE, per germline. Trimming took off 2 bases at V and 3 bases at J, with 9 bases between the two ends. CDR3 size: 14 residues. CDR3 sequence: CASSVQGSYNEQFF. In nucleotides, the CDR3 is TGTGCCAGCAGCGTCCAGGGTAGCTACAATGAGCAGTTCTTC.

CDR3 residues: CASSDTGSNQPQHF. The DNA for the CDR3 is TGTGCCAGCAGTGATACAGGGAGCAATCAGCCCCAGCATTTT. The chain is built from TRBV2 and TRBJ1-5; perhaps TRBD1 as D (6 bases). V lost 3 bases, J lost 1 base, and 7 bases lay in between. The CDR3 runs to 14 residues. Germline CDR1 SNHLY, CDR2 FYNNEI.

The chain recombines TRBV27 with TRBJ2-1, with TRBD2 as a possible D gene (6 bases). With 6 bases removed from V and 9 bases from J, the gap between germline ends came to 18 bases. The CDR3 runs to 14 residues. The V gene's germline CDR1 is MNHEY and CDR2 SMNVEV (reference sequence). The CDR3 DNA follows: TGTGCCAGCAGGACTAAGCGGGTGGGCAGTGAGCAGTTCTTC. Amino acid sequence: CASRTKRVGSEQFF.

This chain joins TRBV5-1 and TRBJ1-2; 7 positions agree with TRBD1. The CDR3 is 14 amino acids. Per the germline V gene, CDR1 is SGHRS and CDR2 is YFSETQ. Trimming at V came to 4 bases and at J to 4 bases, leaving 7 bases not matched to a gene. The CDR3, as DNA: TGCGCCAGCAGCACCGGACAGGTTTCCTATGGCTACACCTTC. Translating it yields CASSTGQVSYGYTF.